The sequence of this T cell receptor (beta chain) was determined in a study of TIL therapy for anti-PD-1-resistant metastatic lung cancer. Turning to the study itself: Median tumor mutation burden was roughly 1.4 mutations per megabase.

The libraries were made with immunoSEQ v3. Using immunoSEQ multiplex PCR, the repertoire was profiled, and TCRdb retains in-frame clones only, with some absent. The data show around 59,000 clones, about 69% seen once. The V end was cut by 5 bases, the J end by 4 bases, with 10 bases between. CDR3 length: 13 residues. Looked up from germline, CDR1 is MDHEN and CDR2 is SYDVKM. Time point indicated: pre-treatment sample, taken before nivolumab and TIL therapy. The rearrangement joins TRBV28 to TRBJ2-3; either TRBD1 or TRBD2 may supply D (6 bases each). This material consisted of blood, taken at baseline. The receptor's source is a person aged 25-85 years with non-small cell lung cancer. CDR3 bases: TGTGCCAGCAGTCAAGGGGGGTCAGATACGCAGTATTTT. Translating it yields CASSQGGSDTQYF.